Reported below is one T cell receptor beta chain. The target antigen is unknown. The data were obtained in a study of cytomegalovirus exposure and HLA in healthy donors. Points from the study as a whole: The number of N-insertions in an Asian-associated ancestry cluster was reportedly below the approximately 680-donor mean in a later analysis. A later analysis appeared to link common viral pathogens to several of the most significant clusters.

Donors were ostensibly healthy at sampling, although undocumented immune exposures were probable. Primers for the PCR totalled 60 Vbeta and 13 Jbeta. The method was immunoSEQ multiplex PCR; TCRdb's version includes in-frame clones alone and lacks a portion of them. The data hold about 200,000 clones, with roughly 68% observed a single time. Trimming at V came to 1 base and at J to 3 bases, leaving 8 bases not matched to a gene. Germline V gene sequence: CDR1 SGHAT, CDR2 FQDESV (reference sequence). CDR3 length: 16 residues. Input material: PBMCs. The rearrangement uses TRBV11-1 and TRBJ2-7; 8 bases agree with TRBD1. This receptor was obtained from a man between 35 and 55 years old in good health and CMV-seropositive. The CDR3 loop reads CASSLGGQGIGYEQYF. The CDR3 nucleotides read TGTGCCAGCAGCTTAGGTGGACAGGGAATTGGCTACGAGCAGTACTTC.